A selection of T cell receptor beta chains follows, all from one sample in a study of blood T cell repertoires in COVID-19. The method was immunoSEQ multiplex PCR; TCRdb's version includes in-frame clones alone and lacks a portion of them. The repertoire holds 150,000 to 200,000 clones, with roughly 90% as singletons. Sequencing was performed on peripheral blood. The source is a man between 45 and 60 years old with acute or convalescent COVID-19. CDR3s include the opening cysteine and the closing phenylalanine or tryptophan. D genes are given only for firm matches. The size field is filled for only some rows; it gives once, few, many or a size class.

>-|TRBV5-5|15|TRBJ2-3|-
TGTGCCAGCAGCTTGCTTCCTGGCCAAATGGATACGCAGTATTTT
CASSLLPGQMDTQYF
>-|TRBV5-4|13|TRBJ1-2|few
TGTGCCAGCAGCTCCAGAATAAACTATGGCTACACCTTC
CASSSRINYGYTF
>TRBD1|TRBV29-1|13|TRBJ1-4|-
TGCAGCGTTGAAAGACAGGGATCTGAAAAACTGTTTTTT
CSVERQGSEKLFF
>-|TRBV28|13|TRBJ1-2|-
TGTGCCACCAACTATGCCCCCATATATGGCTACACCTTC
CATNYAPIYGYTF
>-|TRBV9|14|TRBJ2-7|-
TGTGCCAGCAGCGGGCGAAGCGGTACCTACGAGCAGTACTTC
CASSGRSGTYEQYF
>TRBD2|TRBV6-5|14|TRBJ2-5|-
TGTGCCAGCAGTCCCGGACTAGCGGTTAAGACCCAGTACTTC
CASSPGLAVKTQYF
>-|TRBV4-3|13|TRBJ1-1|-
TGCGCCAGCAGCCCGGGAAAGAACACTGAAGCTTTCTTT
CASSPGKNTEAFF
>-|TRBV19|13|TRBJ2-7|-
TGTGCCAGTAGTATCTTCCCTTCCTACGAGCAGTACTTC
CASSIFPSYEQYF
>-|TRBV7-2|15|TRBJ1-3|-
TGTGCCAGCAGCCCCGGGACAAGGTCTGGAAACACCATATATTTT
CASSPGTRSGNTIYF
>TRBD1|TRBV28|13|TRBJ2-2|once
TGTGCCAGCACCAGGGGGTTCACCGGGGAGCTGTTTTTT
CASTRGFTGELFF
>TRBD1|TRBV28|15|TRBJ1-5|-
TGTGCCAGCAGTGGACAGGGGGGAACCAATCAGCCCCAGCATTTT
CASSGQGGTNQPQHF
>TRBD2|TRBV10-2|16|TRBJ2-5|-
TGCGCCAGCGGGGGACTAGCGGGAGGCCTCCAAGAGACCCAGTACTTC
CASGGLAGGLQETQYF
>-|TRBV7-2|12|TRBJ1-1|few
TGTGCCAGCAGGATAGGACAGACTGAAGCTTTCTTT
CASRIGQTEAFF
>-|TRBV7-2|13|TRBJ2-3|-
TGTGCCAGCAGCTTATCCTACACAGATACGCAGTATTTT
CASSLSYTDTQYF
>-|TRBV30|14|TRBJ1-6|few
TGTGCCTGGAAGGGGCAGAACTATAATTCACCCCTCCACTTT
CAWKGQNYNSPLHF
>TRBD1|TRBV10-3|16|TRBJ2-2|-
TGTGCCATCGGGGAACCGGGACAGGGGGACACCGGGGAGCTGTTTTTT
CAIGEPGQGDTGELFF
>-|TRBV12-3/TRBV12-4|13|TRBJ1-5|-
TGTGCCAGCAGTTTACAGTTAAATCAGCCCCAGCATTTT
CASSLQLNQPQHF
>-|TRBV29-1|13|TRBJ1-2|-
TGCAGCGTCAGGACAGCTTTTAACTATGGCTACACCTTC
CSVRTAFNYGYTF
>-|TRBV19|14|TRBJ1-6|-
TGTGCCAGTAGTACCGACAGGAGCGGGGCACCCCTCCACTTT
CASSTDRSGAPLHF
>-|TRBV19|17|TRBJ1-5|-
TGTGCCAGTACCCTAATTGGGGCTCAGAGGCGTGATCAGCCCCAGCATTTT
CASTLIGAQRRDQPQHF
>TRBD2|TRBV5-1|19|TRBJ2-3|-
TGCGCCAGCAGCTTGGCAGGACTAGCAATACGTAGGCGCACAGATACGCAGTATTTT
CASSLAGLAIRRRTDTQYF
>TRBD2|TRBV3-1/TRBV3-2|13|TRBJ2-1|-
TGTGCCAGCAGGAGCGGGGGGGCCATTGAGCAGTTCTTC
CASRSGGAIEQFF
>-|TRBV7-3|15|TRBJ1-1|-
TGTGCCAGCAGCTTACAAGGACAGATGAACACTGAAGCTTTCTTT
CASSLQGQMNTEAFF
>-|TRBV29-1|12|TRBJ1-1|-
TGCAGCGGCGGACACCCTGGGGCTGAAGCTTTCTTT
CSGGHPGAEAFF
>TRBD2|TRBV7-2|17|TRBJ2-4|-
TGTGCCAGCAGCTTAGTGAGAGCGGGAGGGCCGGGGAACATTCAGTACTTC
CASSLVRAGGPGNIQYF
>-|TRBV18|13|TRBJ1-4|-
TGTGCCAGCTCACCATGGCAGAATGAAAAACTGTTTTTT
CASSPWQNEKLFF
>-|TRBV7-9|14|TRBJ2-3|-
TGTGCCAGCAGCTTAGGGCAGGGGTTAGTGAAGCAGTATTTT
CASSLGQGLVKQYF
>-|TRBV2|14|TRBJ1-6|-
TGTGCCAGCAGTGAAGGGAGGGTTTTGTCACCCCTCCACTTT
CASSEGRVLSPLHF
>-|TRBV19|15|TRBJ2-5|-
TGTGCCAGTAGGGGGGCCGGGGGGTGGCAAGAGACCCAGTACTTC
CASRGAGGWQETQYF
>-|TRBV19|14|TRBJ1-5|-
TGTGCCAGTAGTATGGTCTCGCAGAATCAGCCCCAGCATTTT
CASSMVSQNQPQHF
>-|TRBV6-5|14|TRBJ1-1|-
TGTGCCAGCGGAATCAGGGGATGGGACACTGAAGCTTTCTTT
CASGIRGWDTEAFF
>TRBD2|TRBV29-1|14|TRBJ2-1|-
TGCAGCGTTGAAGTTGCACTAGCGGGAGTCGAGCAGTTCTTC
CSVEVALAGVEQFF
>TRBD1|TRBV10-3|17|TRBJ1-5|-
TGTGCCATCAGTGAGCGGCCCGTCACAGGGGGGAATCAGCCCCAGCATTTT
CAISERPVTGGNQPQHF
>-|TRBV7-6|15|TRBJ1-1|-
TGTGCCAGCAGCCGAGTGGTGATTCCTTACACTGAAGCTTTCTTT
CASSRVVIPYTEAFF
>-|TRBV18|15|TRBJ2-5|many
TGTGCCAGCTCACCGCCGACAGGGAGGCAAGAGACCCAGTACTTC
CASSPPTGRQETQYF
>TRBD1|TRBV14|18|TRBJ1-4|-
TGTGCCAGCAGCCAGCAACACAGGGGGCGACGGATAGATGAAAAACTGTTTTTT
CASSQQHRGRRIDEKLFF
>-|TRBV11-2|15|TRBJ2-2|-
TGTGCCAGCAGCTTAGTTGGGGGAGGTACCGGGGAGCTGTTTTTT
CASSLVGGGTGELFF
>TRBD1|TRBV4-2|14|TRBJ1-6|-
TGTGCCAGCAGCAGCCGGGACAGGAATTCACCCCTCCACTTT
CASSSRDRNSPLHF
>-|TRBV7-8|15|TRBJ1-5|-
TGTGCCAGCAGCAAGTTACAGGGACCGGGTCAGCCCCAGCATTTT
CASSKLQGPGQPQHF
>TRBD1|TRBV7-3|16|TRBJ2-2|-
TGTGCCAGCAGCATACGGACAGGGAAAAACACCGGGGAGCTGTTTTTT
CASSIRTGKNTGELFF
>-|TRBV28|12|TRBJ1-2|-
TGTGCCAGCAGTTACAGTGGTTATGGCTACACCTTC
CASSYSGYGYTF
>TRBD1|TRBV3-1/TRBV3-2|13|TRBJ2-3|once
TGTGCCAGCAGCCTACAGGGGGAAGATACGCAGTATTTT
CASSLQGEDTQYF
>TRBD1|TRBV24-1|15|TRBJ1-5|-
TGTGCCACCAGTATAGGACAGGGGGTGAATCAGCCCCAGCATTTT
CATSIGQGVNQPQHF